This entry describes one TCR beta chain. Libraries were prepared by immunoSEQ multiplex PCR; TCRdb keeps only in-frame clonotypes and omits some of them. There are about 58,000 clones in the sample; roughly nine tenths occur only once, and approximately 0.8% lies in the top ten. This sample was taken from a study of OX40 agonist ivuxolimab in advanced cancers. CDR3 length: 16 amino acids. Germline V lookup: CDR1 SGHAT, CDR2 FQDESV (reference sequence). The ends were cut back, 5 bases at V and 1 base at J, with 16 bases in the middle. The chain joins TRBV11-1 to TRBJ2-3, with D possibly being TRBD2 (6 bases). This sample comprised CD4+ or CD8+ T cells sorted from blood, obtained in a trial of the OX40 agonist ivuxolimab. The sequence came from an adult with an advanced solid tumor such as melanoma, head and neck, liver or kidney cancer. The CDR3 nucleotides are TGTGCCAGCAGCACTAGCCTAGGGGCCGGCACAGATACGCAGTATTTT. Protein sequence: CASSTSLGAGTDTQYF. Supplemented by reference TRBV11-1 and TRBJ2-3, the full variable domain reads EAEVAQSPRYKITEKSQAVAFWCDPISGHATLYWYRQILGQGPELLVQFQDESVVDDSQLPKDRFSAERLKGVDSTLKIQPAELGDSAMYLCASSTSLGAGTDTQYFGPGTRLTVL.